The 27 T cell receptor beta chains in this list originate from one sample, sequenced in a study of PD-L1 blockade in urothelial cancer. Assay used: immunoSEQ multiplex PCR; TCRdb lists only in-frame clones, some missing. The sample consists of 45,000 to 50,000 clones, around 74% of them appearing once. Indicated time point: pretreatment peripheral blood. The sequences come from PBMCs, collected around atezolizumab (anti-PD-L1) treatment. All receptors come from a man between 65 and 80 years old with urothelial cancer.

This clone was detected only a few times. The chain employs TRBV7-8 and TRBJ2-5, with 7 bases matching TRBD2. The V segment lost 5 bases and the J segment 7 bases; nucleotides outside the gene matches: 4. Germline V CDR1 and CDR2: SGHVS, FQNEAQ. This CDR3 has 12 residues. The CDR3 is CASSPTSVTQYF. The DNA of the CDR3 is TGTGCCAGCAGCCCTACTAGCGTGACCCAGTACTTC.

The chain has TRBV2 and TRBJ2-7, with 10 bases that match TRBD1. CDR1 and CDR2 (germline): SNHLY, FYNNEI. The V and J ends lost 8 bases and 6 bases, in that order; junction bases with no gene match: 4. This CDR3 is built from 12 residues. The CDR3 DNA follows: TGTGCCAGCGTGGGACAGGGGTTCGAGCAGTACTTC. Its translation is CASVGQGFEQYF.

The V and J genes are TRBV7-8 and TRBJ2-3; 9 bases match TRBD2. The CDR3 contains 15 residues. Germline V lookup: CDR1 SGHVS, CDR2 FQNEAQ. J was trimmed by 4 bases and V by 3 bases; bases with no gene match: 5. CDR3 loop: CASSFSGSSSDTQYF. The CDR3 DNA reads TGTGCCAGCAGCTTTAGCGGGAGTTCGTCAGATACGCAGTATTTT. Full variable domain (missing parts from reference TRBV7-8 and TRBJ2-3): GAGVSQSPRYKVAKRGQDVALRCDPISGHVSLFWYQQALGQGPEFLTYFQNEAQLDKSGLPSDRFFAERPEGSVSTLKIQRTQQEDSAVYLCASSFSGSSSDTQYFGPGTRLTVL.

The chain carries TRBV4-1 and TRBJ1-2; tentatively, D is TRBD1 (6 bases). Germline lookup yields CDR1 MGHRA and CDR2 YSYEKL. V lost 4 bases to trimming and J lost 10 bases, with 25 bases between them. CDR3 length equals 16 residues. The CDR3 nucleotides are TGCGCCAGCAGCCGCCTTGCAGGGGCCGGCCGGGAAGCCTACACCTTC. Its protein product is CASSRLAGAGREAYTF.

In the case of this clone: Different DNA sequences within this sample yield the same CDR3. CDR3: CASADLAGEEETQYF. For the CDR3, the DNA is TGTGCTAGCGCCGATTTAGCGGGAGAGGAGGAGACCCAGTACTTC. The chain links TRBV12-5 to TRBJ2-5; TRBD2 agrees at 9 bases. CDR1 and CDR2 (germline): LGHNT, FRNRAP. V trimming: 9 bases; J trimming: 5 bases; junction bases outside the gene matches: 13. This CDR3 region has 15 residues.

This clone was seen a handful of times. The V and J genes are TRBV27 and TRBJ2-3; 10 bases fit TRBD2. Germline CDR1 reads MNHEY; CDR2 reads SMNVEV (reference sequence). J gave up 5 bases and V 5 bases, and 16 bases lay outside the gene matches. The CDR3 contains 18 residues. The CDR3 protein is CASSPITGLAPLEDTQYF. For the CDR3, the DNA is TGTGCCAGCAGTCCGATAACGGGACTAGCGCCCCTGGAAGATACGCAGTATTTT.

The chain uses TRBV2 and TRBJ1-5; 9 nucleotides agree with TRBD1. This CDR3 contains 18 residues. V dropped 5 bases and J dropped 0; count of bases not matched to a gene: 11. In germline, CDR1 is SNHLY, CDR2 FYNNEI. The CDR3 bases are TGTGCCAGCAGTATCACCGGGACAGGGAGTTATAGCAATCAGCCCCAGCATTTT. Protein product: CASSITGTGSYSNQPQHF.

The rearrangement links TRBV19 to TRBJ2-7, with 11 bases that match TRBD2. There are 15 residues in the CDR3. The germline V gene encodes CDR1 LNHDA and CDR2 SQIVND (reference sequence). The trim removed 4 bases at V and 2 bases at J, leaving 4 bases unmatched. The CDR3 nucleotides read TGTGCCAGTAGTAGGGGGACTAGCGGAACCTACGAGCAGTACTTC. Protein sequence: CASSRGTSGTYEQYF.

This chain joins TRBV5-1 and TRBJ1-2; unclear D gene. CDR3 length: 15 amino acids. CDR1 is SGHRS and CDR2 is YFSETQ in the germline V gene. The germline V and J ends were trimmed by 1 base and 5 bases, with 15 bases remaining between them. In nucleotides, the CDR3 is TGCGCCAGCAGCTTGAGTGACAACTCCCCTTATGGCTACACCTTC. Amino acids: CASSLSDNSPYGYTF.

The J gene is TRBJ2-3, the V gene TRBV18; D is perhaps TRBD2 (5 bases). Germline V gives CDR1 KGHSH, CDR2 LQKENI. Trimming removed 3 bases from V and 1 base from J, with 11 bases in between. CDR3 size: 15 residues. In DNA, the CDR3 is TGTGCCAGCTCACCCCCTAGCCGTGGCACAGATACGCAGTATTTT. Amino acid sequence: CASSPPSRGTDTQYF.

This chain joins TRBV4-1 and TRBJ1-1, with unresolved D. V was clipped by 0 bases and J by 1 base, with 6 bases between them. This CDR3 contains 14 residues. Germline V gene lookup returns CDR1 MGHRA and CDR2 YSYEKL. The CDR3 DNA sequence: TGCGCCAGCAGCCAAGATTTAGCGAACACTGAAGCTTTCTTT. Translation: CASSQDLANTEAFF.

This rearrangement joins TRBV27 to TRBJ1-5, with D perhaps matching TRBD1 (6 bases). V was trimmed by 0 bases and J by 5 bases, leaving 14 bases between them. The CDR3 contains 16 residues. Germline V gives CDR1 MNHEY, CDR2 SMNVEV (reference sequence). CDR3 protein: CASSLSRGPPYQPQHF. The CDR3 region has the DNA TGTGCCAGCAGTTTATCGCGGGGGCCCCCTTATCAGCCCCAGCATTTT.

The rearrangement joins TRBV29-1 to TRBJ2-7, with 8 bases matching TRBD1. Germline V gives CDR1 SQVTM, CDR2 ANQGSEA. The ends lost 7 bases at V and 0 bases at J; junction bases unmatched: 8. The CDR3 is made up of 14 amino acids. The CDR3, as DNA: TGCAGCGCAGGACAGGGCCTTAGCTCCTACGAGCAGTACTTC. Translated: CSAGQGLSSYEQYF.

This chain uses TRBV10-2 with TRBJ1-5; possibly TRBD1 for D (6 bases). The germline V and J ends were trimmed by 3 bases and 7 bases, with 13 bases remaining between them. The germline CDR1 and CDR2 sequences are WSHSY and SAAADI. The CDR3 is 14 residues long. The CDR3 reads CASSELGARQPQHF. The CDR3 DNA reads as TGCGCCAGCAGTGAACTGGGGGCGCGCCAGCCCCAGCATTTT.

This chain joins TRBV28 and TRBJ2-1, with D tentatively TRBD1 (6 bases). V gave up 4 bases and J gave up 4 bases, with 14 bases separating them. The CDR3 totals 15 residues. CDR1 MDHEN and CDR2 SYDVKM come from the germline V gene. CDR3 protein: CASSSTGLGYNEQFF. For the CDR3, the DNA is TGTGCCAGCAGTTCAACAGGGCTGGGGTACAATGAGCAGTTCTTC.

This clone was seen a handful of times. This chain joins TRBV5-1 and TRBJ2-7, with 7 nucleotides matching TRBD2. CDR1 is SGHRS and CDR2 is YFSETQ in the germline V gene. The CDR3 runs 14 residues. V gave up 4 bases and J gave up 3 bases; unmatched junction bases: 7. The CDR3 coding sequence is TGCGCCAGCAGCGGCGGACTAGGAGGCTACGAGCAGTACTTC. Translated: CASSGGLGGYEQYF.

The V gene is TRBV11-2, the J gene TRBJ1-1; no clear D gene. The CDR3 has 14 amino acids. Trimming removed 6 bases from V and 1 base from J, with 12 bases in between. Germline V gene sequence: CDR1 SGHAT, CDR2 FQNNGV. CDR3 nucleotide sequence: TGTGCCAGCAGACGCCTGCGGCAGAACACTGAAGCTTTCTTT. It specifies CASRRLRQNTEAFF.

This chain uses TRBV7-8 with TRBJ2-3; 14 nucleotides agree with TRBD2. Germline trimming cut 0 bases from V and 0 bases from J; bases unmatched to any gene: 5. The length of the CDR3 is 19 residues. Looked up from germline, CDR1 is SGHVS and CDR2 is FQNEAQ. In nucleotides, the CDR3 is TGTGCCAGCAGCTTAGCGCGACTAGCGGGAGGGAGGAGCACAGATACGCAGTATTTT. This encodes CASSLARLAGGRSTDTQYF.

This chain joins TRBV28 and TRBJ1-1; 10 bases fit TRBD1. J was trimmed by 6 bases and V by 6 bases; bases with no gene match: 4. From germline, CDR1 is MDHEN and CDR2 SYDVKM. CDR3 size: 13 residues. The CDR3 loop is CASSRQGAPEAFF. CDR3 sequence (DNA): TGTGCCAGCAGCAGACAGGGGGCCCCTGAAGCTTTCTTT.

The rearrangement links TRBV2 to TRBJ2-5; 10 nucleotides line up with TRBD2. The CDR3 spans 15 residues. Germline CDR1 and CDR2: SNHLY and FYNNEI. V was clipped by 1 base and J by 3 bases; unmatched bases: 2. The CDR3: CASSEELAGKETQYF. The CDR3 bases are TGTGCCAGCAGTGAAGAACTAGCGGGAAAAGAGACCCAGTACTTC.

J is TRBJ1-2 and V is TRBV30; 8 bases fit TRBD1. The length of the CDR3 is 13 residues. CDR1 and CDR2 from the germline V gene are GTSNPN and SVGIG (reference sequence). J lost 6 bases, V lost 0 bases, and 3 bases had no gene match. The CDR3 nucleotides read TGTGCCTGGAGTGTCGGACAGGGTGATGGCTACACCTTC. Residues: CAWSVGQGDGYTF.

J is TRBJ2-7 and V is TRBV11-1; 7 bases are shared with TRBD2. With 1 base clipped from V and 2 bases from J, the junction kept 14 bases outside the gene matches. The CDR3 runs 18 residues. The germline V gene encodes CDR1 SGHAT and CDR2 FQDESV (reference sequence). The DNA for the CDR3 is TGTGCCAGCAGCTTAGTTCCGCCCAGTAAGCGGGGAACCTACGAGCAGTACTTC. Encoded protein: CASSLVPPSKRGTYEQYF.

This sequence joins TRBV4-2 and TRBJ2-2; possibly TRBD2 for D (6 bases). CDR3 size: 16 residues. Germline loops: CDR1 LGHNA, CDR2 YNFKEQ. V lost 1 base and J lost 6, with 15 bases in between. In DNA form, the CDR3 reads TGTGCCAGCAGCCAAGGGCACTCTAGCGTCCCCGGGGAGCTGTTTTTT. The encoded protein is CASSQGHSSVPGELFF.

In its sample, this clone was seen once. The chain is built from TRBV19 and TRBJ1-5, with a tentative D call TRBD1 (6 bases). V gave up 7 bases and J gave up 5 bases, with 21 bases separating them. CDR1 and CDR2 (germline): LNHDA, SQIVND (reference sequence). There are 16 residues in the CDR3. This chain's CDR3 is CASIKAGAEPYQPQHF. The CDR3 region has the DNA TGTGCCAGTATTAAGGCAGGGGCTGAACCCTATCAGCCCCAGCATTTT.

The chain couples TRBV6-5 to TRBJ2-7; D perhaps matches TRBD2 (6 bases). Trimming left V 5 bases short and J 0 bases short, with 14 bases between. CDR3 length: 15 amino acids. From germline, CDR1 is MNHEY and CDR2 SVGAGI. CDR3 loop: CASSAGSWGSYEQYF. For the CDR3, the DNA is TGTGCCAGCAGTGCCGGGAGCTGGGGCTCCTACGAGCAGTACTTC.

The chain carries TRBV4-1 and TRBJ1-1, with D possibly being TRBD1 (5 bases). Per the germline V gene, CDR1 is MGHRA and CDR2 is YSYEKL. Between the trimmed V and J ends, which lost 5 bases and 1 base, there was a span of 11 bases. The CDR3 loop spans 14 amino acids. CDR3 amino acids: CASSSRVSNTEAFF. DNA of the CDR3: TGCGCCAGCAGCTCCAGGGTTTCGAACACTGAAGCTTTCTTT.

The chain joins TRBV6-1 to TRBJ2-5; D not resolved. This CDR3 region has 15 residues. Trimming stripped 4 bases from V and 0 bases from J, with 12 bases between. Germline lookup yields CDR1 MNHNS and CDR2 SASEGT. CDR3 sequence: CASSAEPAYQETQYF. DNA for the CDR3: TGTGCCAGCAGTGCGGAGCCAGCATACCAAGAGACCCAGTACTTC.